The next 31 T cell receptor beta chains were all read from a single sample in a study of OX40 agonist ivuxolimab in advanced cancers. Only in-frame clones appear in the TCRdb table, and some are missing; sequencing was by immunoSEQ multiplex PCR. The data hold tens of thousands of clones, with more than 70% observed a single time. The material was CD4+ or CD8+ T cells sorted from blood, obtained in a trial of the OX40 agonist ivuxolimab. The receptors here all came from an adult with an advanced solid tumor such as melanoma, head and neck, liver or kidney cancer.

There are a few counts of this clone. The gene calls are TRBV19 and TRBJ2-7; D is unclear. The CDR3 contains 12 residues. Per the germline V gene, CDR1 is LNHDA and CDR2 is SQIVND (reference sequence). V lost 5 bases, J lost 4 bases, and 9 bases lay in between. CDR3 in amino acids: CASSLSAYEQYF. CDR3 bases: TGTGCCAGTAGTCTCTCCGCATACGAGCAGTACTTC. Based on the CDR3 plus reference TRBV19 and TRBJ2-7, the full variable domain is DGGITQSPKYLFRKEGQNVTLSCEQNLNHDAMYWYRQDPGQGLRLIYYSQIVNDFQKGDIAEGYSVSREKKESFPLTVTSAQKNPTAFYLCASSLSAYEQYFGPGTRLTVT.

The gene calls are TRBV19 and TRBJ2-7, with D perhaps matching TRBD1 (6 bases). Germline CDR1 is LNHDA and CDR2 is SQIVND (reference sequence). Trimming left V 3 bases short and J 2 bases short, with 20 bases between. The CDR3 is made up of 17 amino acids. CDR3 sequence: CASSILWGRGPTYEQYF. CDR3 nucleotide sequence: TGTGCCAGTAGTATCCTGTGGGGCAGGGGCCCGACCTACGAGCAGTACTTC.

The J gene is TRBJ1-2, the V gene TRBV5-4, with TRBD1 matching over 8 bases. CDR1 and CDR2 from the germline V gene are SGHNT and YYREEE (reference sequence). This CDR3 is 13 amino acids long. V shed 3 bases and J 3 bases; nucleotides not matched to a gene: 1. CDR3 region: CASSSTGDYGYTF. The DNA of the CDR3 is TGTGCCAGCAGCTCGACAGGGGACTATGGCTACACCTTC.

The J gene is TRBJ1-3, the V gene TRBV6-5; D remains unclear. V lost 6 bases, J lost 1 base, and 10 bases lay in between. The length of the CDR3 is 14 residues. Germline V gene sequence: CDR1 MNHEY, CDR2 SVGAGI. CDR3 region: CASSNTKSGNTIYF. The DNA of the CDR3 is TGTGCCAGCAGCAACACGAAGTCTGGAAACACCATATATTTT.

This clone was picked up one time. This chain joins TRBV6-5 and TRBJ2-3; 10 bases are shared with TRBD2. Germline-derived CDR1 and CDR2 are MNHEY and SVGAGI. Unmatched junction bases numbered 12, after V lost 4 bases and J lost 8 bases. This CDR3 is 16 amino acids long. The CDR3 nucleotides are TGTGCCAGCAGTTCCCGGACTAGCGGTAGGGTCGGTACGCAGTATTTT. It is translated as CASSSRTSGRVGTQYF.

This clone appeared a single time. This chain links TRBV2 with TRBJ1-1; 8 bases map to TRBD1. J was trimmed by 4 bases and V by 5 bases; bases with no gene match: 12. The V gene's germline CDR1 is SNHLY and CDR2 FYNNEI. This CDR3 contains 16 residues. As DNA, the CDR3 is TGTGCCAGCAGTCTTCAGGGGGCCGGATTGGGCACTGAAGCTTTCTTT. This codes for CASSLQGAGLGTEAFF.

This clone was counted once. The rearrangement uses TRBV11-3 and TRBJ1-1; D not resolved. The germline CDR1 and CDR2 sequences are SGHNT and YENEEA. CDR3 length equals 13 residues. V lost 3 bases and J lost 1, with 6 bases in between. CDR3 DNA sequence: TGTGCCAGCAGCTTCCGTCCGAACACTGAAGCTTTCTTT. Translation gives CASSFRPNTEAFF.

This clone was counted once. This chain connects TRBV7-9 to TRBJ2-5; 7 bases map to TRBD2. This CDR3 spans 12 amino acids. Losses at the gene ends were 5 bases for V and 11 bases for J; bases not matched to a gene: 8. Germline V gene lookup returns CDR1 SEHNR and CDR2 FQNEAQ (reference sequence). This chain's CDR3 is CASSRRGVQQYF. CDR3 nucleotide sequence: TGTGCCAGCAGCCGTCGGGGGGTCCAGCAGTACTTC. Variable domain in full (rest from reference TRBV7-9 and TRBJ2-5): DTGVSQNPRHKITKRGQNVTFRCDPISEHNRLYWYRQTLGQGPEFLTYFQNEAQLEKSRLLSDRFSAERPKGSFSTLEIQRTEQGDSAMYLCASSRRGVQQYFGPGTRLLVL.

The rearrangement uses TRBV19 and TRBJ1-5; D is possibly TRBD1 (5 bases). The CDR3 length is 15 residues. Between the trimmed V and J ends, which lost 7 bases and 1 base, there was a span of 14 bases. Germline lookup yields CDR1 LNHDA and CDR2 SQIVND (reference sequence). The CDR3, as DNA: TGTGCCAGTAACTGGGGCAGCGTCAGCAATCAGCCCCAGCATTTT. Its protein is CASNWGSVSNQPQHF.

The V gene is TRBV11-2, the J gene TRBJ2-1; no definite D call. The CDR3 totals 16 residues. Germline V gene data show CDR1 as SGHAT and CDR2 as FQNNGV. The V and J ends lost 2 bases and 0 bases respectively, with 11 bases between them. In nucleotides, the CDR3 is TGTGCCAGCAGCTTAATAGGATTCGGCTCCTACAATGAGCAGTTCTTC. Protein: CASSLIGFGSYNEQFF.

This clone was found once. This chain connects TRBV6-5 to TRBJ2-2; 10 positions match TRBD2. CDR1 MNHEY and CDR2 SVGAGI come from the germline V gene. The CDR3 totals 16 residues. V lost 4 bases to trimming and J lost 6 bases; unmatched junction nucleotides: 8. The CDR3 loop is CASSSPSSGRPGELFF. The CDR3 coding sequence is TGTGCCAGCAGTTCTCCCTCTAGCGGGAGACCCGGGGAGCTGTTTTTT.

In this sample, this clone turned up once. The chain is built from TRBV2 and TRBJ1-1; a weak D match, TRBD1 (5 bases). The CDR3 runs to 15 residues. V gave up 8 bases and J gave up 4 bases, with 20 bases separating them. CDR1 SNHLY and CDR2 FYNNEI come from the germline V gene. This CDR3 reads CASARRGSAATEAFF. The CDR3 nucleotides are TGTGCCAGCGCTAGAAGGGGATCAGCGGCCACTGAAGCTTTCTTT.

This clone appeared once. An end of the junction differs from the germline gene, which may be a read error. The V call is TRBV19, the J call TRBJ1-2; 8 nucleotides agree with TRBD1. The CDR3 is made up of 13 amino acids. CDR1 LNHDA and CDR2 SQIVND come from the germline V gene (reference sequence). CDR3 sequence (DNA): TGTGTCAGTATTCCGACAGGGGACTATGGCTACACCTTC. Protein: CVSIPTGDYGYTF.

The rearrangement links TRBV5-1 to TRBJ1-3; D gene unclear. The CDR3 is 15 residues long. Trimming took 1 base from V and 0 from J, leaving 8 bases between them. Germline-derived CDR1 and CDR2 are SGHRS and YFSETQ. For the CDR3, the DNA is TGCGCCAGCAGCTTGATGCAAGCCTCTGGAAACACCATATATTTT. Translating gives CASSLMQASGNTIYF. The full variable domain, its missing parts supplied by reference TRBV5-1 and TRBJ1-3, is KAGVTQTPRYLIKTRGQQVTLSCSPISGHRSVSWYQQTPGQGLQFLFEYFSETQRNKGNFPGRFSGRQFSNSRSEMNVSTLELGDSALYLCASSLMQASGNTIYFGEGSWLTVV.

J is TRBJ1-2 and V is TRBV6-5; possible D gene TRBD1, 5 bases. CDR3 size: 14 residues. CDR1 is MNHEY and CDR2 is SVGAGI in the germline V gene. Trimming left V 5 bases short and J 5 bases short, with 15 bases between. The CDR3 nucleotides read TGTGCCAGCAGTGTTGACCGGGACGCTTATGGCTACACCTTC. This gives the protein CASSVDRDAYGYTF.

The chain combines TRBV2 with TRBJ2-5, with D tentatively TRBD1 (6 bases). V lost 4 bases to trimming and J lost 8 bases, with 14 bases between them. Germline V gene lookup returns CDR1 SNHLY and CDR2 FYNNEI. This CDR3 is built from 13 residues. The CDR3 region is CASSGYTGSTQYF. The CDR3 bases are TGTGCCAGCAGTGGGTATACAGGGAGCACCCAGTACTTC.

This clone was counted only a few times. The gene calls are TRBV19 and TRBJ1-1; TRBD1 might be the D (5 bases). CDR1 and CDR2 (germline): LNHDA, SQIVND (reference sequence). The CDR3 covers 13 residues. Trimming removed 9 bases from V and 3 bases from J, with 14 bases in between. The CDR3 spells CASRDLKDTEAFF. The CDR3 nucleotides are TGTGCCAGCAGGGATCTCAAGGACACTGAAGCTTTCTTT.

The V call is TRBV7-2, the J call TRBJ1-5; D is undetermined. Trimming shortened V by 5 bases and J by 3 bases, and 11 bases separated the two germline ends. CDR1 SGHTA and CDR2 FQGNSA come from the germline V gene. The CDR3 loop spans 14 amino acids. In DNA form, the CDR3 reads TGTGCCAGCAGCCCCCCGGGGTACAATCAGCCCCAGCATTTT. The encoded protein is CASSPPGYNQPQHF.

This clone was seen just once. The rearrangement links TRBV7-2 to TRBJ1-3; D remains ambiguous. The CDR3 contains 15 residues. Trimming stripped 2 bases from V and 0 bases from J, with 8 bases between. CDR1 is SGHTA, CDR2 FQGNSA, per germline. DNA of the CDR3: TGTGCCAGCAGCTTACAGTATAGCTCTGGAAACACCATATATTTT. Its translation: CASSLQYSSGNTIYF.

The rearrangement uses TRBV19 and TRBJ2-7; TRBD2 matches 8 bases. The trim removed 3 bases at V and 5 bases at J, leaving 6 bases unmatched. The germline gives CDR1 LNHDA, CDR2 SQIVND (reference sequence). The CDR3 contains 14 residues. The CDR3 region has the DNA TGTGCCAGTAGTATGTTTTCGGGAGGGGACGAGCAGTACTTC. Amino acids: CASSMFSGGDEQYF.

The chain carries TRBV19 and TRBJ1-5, with D tentatively TRBD1 (6 bases). The V and J ends lost 1 base and 7 bases respectively, with 14 bases between them. CDR3 length: 15 amino acids. Germline V gene lookup returns CDR1 LNHDA and CDR2 SQIVND (reference sequence). The CDR3 sequence is CASSIGTVRYQPQHF. As DNA, the CDR3 is TGTGCCAGTAGTATAGGGACAGTTAGATACCAGCCCCAGCATTTT. Using reference TRBV19 and TRBJ1-5 for the parts outside the CDR3, the full variable domain is DGGITQSPKYLFRKEGQNVTLSCEQNLNHDAMYWYRQDPGQGLRLIYYSQIVNDFQKGDIAEGYSVSREKKESFPLTVTSAQKNPTAFYLCASSIGTVRYQPQHFGDGTRLSIL.

The CDR3 loop is CASSTQTGAQSLQYF. As DNA, the CDR3 is TGCGCCAGCAGCACACAGACAGGGGCGCAATCGTTGCAGTACTTC. This chain connects TRBV5-1 to TRBJ2-7; 8 bases match TRBD1. The CDR3 length is 15 residues. Germline assignment: CDR1 SGHRS and CDR2 YFSETQ. J gave up 9 bases and V 4 bases, and 15 bases lay outside the gene matches.

V usage is TRBV19 and J usage is TRBJ1-1; D not resolved. This CDR3 contains 13 residues. Trimming cost V 2 bases and J 0 bases, with 4 bases left between them. Germline loops: CDR1 LNHDA, CDR2 SQIVND (reference sequence). CDR3 sequence: CASSIMVNTEAFF. CDR3 bases: TGTGCCAGTAGTATAATGGTGAACACTGAAGCTTTCTTT.

In its sample, this clone was seen a few times. V gene TRBV2 combines with J gene TRBJ2-1; tentatively, D is TRBD2 (5 bases). The CDR3 has 13 amino acids. The V end was cut by 5 bases, the J end by 7 bases, with 12 bases between. The germline CDR1 and CDR2 sequences are SNHLY and FYNNEI. In nucleotides, the CDR3 is TGTGCCAGCAGTATAGATACGGGGAATGAGCAGTTCTTC. The encoded protein is CASSIDTGNEQFF.

This clone ranks as medium-sized. CDR3 sequence: CSAVRETQYF. CDR3 coding DNA: TGCAGTGCTGTTCGGGAGACCCAGTACTTC. The J gene is TRBJ2-5, the V gene TRBV20-1; no clear D. The length of the CDR3 is 10 residues. CDR1 and CDR2 (germline): DFQATT, SNEGSKA (reference sequence). The V end was cut by 5 bases, the J end by 5 bases, with 6 bases between.

DNA for the CDR3: TGTGCCAGCAGTGAAGCGTTCCCCACCCCCTACGAGCAGTACTTC. Encoded protein: CASSEAFPTPYEQYF. The chain uses TRBV6-1 and TRBJ2-7; no reliable D call. This CDR3 contains 15 residues. Trimming pared 0 bases from V and 2 bases from J, leaving 11 bases between. Germline CDR1 reads MNHNS; CDR2 reads SASEGT.

The V and J genes are TRBV5-4 and TRBJ2-7, with 9 bases matching TRBD2. This CDR3 has 15 residues. Germline CDR1 and CDR2: SGHNT and YYREEE (reference sequence). Trimming removed 0 bases from V and 7 bases from J; junction bases left unmatched: 8. As DNA, the CDR3 is TGTGCCAGCAGCTTGGGCAGCGGGAGGAGGGGTGAGCAGTACTTC. Protein sequence: CASSLGSGRRGEQYF.

The rearrangement joins TRBV13 to TRBJ2-1; 9 bases fit TRBD2. The CDR3 is 19 amino acids. Trimming cost V 5 bases and J 7 bases; bases outside gene matches: 21. From germline, CDR1 is PRHDT and CDR2 FYEKMQ (reference sequence). CDR3 amino acids: CASSRGPKRASGAFNEQFF. In DNA, the CDR3 is TGTGCCAGCAGCCGGGGTCCTAAGCGGGCTAGCGGGGCCTTTAATGAGCAGTTCTTC.

V usage is TRBV2 and J usage is TRBJ2-6; possible D gene TRBD1, 5 bases. V shed 7 bases and J shed 0 bases, with 7 bases lying between them. Germline V gene data show CDR1 as SNHLY and CDR2 as FYNNEI. This CDR3 comprises 14 residues. The CDR3: CASKQDSGANVLTF. The CDR3 DNA reads as TGTGCCAGCAAACAGGACTCTGGGGCCAACGTCCTGACTTTC.

The chain links TRBV9 to TRBJ1-2; the D gene is possibly TRBD1 (6 bases). Trimming cost V 4 bases and J 4 bases, with 14 bases left between them. The germline gives CDR1 SGDLS, CDR2 YYNGEE. This CDR3 has 14 amino acids. As DNA, the CDR3 is TGTGCCAGCAGCCTTCAACAGGGAGGCTATGGCTACACCTTC. Its protein product is CASSLQQGGYGYTF.

The rearrangement links TRBV25-1 to TRBJ2-3; the D is unclear. The V and J ends lost 3 bases and 5 bases respectively, with 15 bases between them. This CDR3 has 15 residues. Germline lookup yields CDR1 MGHDK and CDR2 SYGVNS. CDR3 in DNA: TGTGCCAGCAGTGACTCGCGGACCTCGGGAGATACGCAGTATTTT. Protein: CASSDSRTSGDTQYF.